This TCR beta chain was retrieved from a study of cytomegalovirus exposure and HLA in healthy donors. Broader study findings: The presence/absence work took it that sequencing depth was about the same across donors. HLA alleles showed associations with some 17,000 TCR beta sequences in a later analysis, at a 0.05 false discovery rate.

V was pared by 7 bases and J by 6 bases, with 9 bases between. The CDR3 is 11 amino acids. CDR1 and CDR2 (germline): MNHEY, SVGAGI. The PCR had 60 Vbeta and 13 Jbeta primers. Profiled with immunoSEQ multiplex PCR; TCRdb holds only in-frame clones, not every one. The repertoire has 120,000 or so clones, 70% to 85% of them found once; the top ten carry 3% to 3.5%. In regard to this clone: Its antigen is still unknown.

The TCR comes from a woman aged 45 to 65 in good health and CMV-seronegative. Sequencing was done on a sample of PBMCs. The V and J genes are TRBV6-5 and TRBJ1-1; no clear D. CDR3 bases: TGTGCCAGCACCGGTCGGGCTGAAGCTTTCTTT. Protein sequence: CASTGRAEAFF.